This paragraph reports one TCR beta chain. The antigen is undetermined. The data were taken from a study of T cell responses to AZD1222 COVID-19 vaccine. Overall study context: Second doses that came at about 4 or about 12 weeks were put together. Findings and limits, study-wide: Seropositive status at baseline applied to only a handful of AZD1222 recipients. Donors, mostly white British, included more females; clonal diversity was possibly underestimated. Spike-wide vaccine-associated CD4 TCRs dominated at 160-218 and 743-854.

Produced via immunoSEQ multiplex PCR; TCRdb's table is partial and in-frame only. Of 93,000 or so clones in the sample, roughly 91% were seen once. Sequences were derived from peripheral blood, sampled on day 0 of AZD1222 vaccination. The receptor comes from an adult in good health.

This CDR3 reads CASSLRQGGYGYTF. The CDR3 DNA sequence: TGTGCCAGCAGCCTCAGACAGGGGGGGTATGGCTACACCTTC. This sequence joins TRBV14 and TRBJ1-2; 9 bases agree with TRBD1. The CDR3 is made up of 14 amino acids. After removal of 4 bases from V and 5 bases from J, the junction contained 5 bases not matched to a gene. Germline V gives CDR1 SGHDN, CDR2 FVKESK.